This T cell receptor (beta chain) is drawn from a study of CD8 T cells in ankylosing spondylitis. Regarding the study as a whole: Within ankylosing spondylitis blood, a TCR beta motif made up of under 10 highly homologous variants appeared to be characteristic. Disease-associated clones were CD8+ and fairly uncommon in peripheral blood. The authors reported significant enrichment of disease-linked clones in matched ankylosing spondylitis synovial fluid.

Each CDR3 protein gets one entry after TCRdb re-called the 5' RACE reads with MiXCR. The sample yields about 280,000 distinct CDR3 sequences, roughly 20% seen once. The CDR3 covers 13 residues. The V end lost 3 bases, the J end lost 4 bases, and 7 bases lay between the germline ends. In germline, CDR1 is SGHRS, CDR2 YFSETQ. Turning to this clonotype: The antigen remains unidentified.

Material for sequencing was blood, either unsorted or a sorted T cell fraction (not recorded which). The clonotype comes from a male donor with ankylosing spondylitis or in good health (not recorded which). V and J are TRBV5-1 and TRBJ2-2; D possibly corresponds to TRBD2 (5 bases). For the CDR3, the DNA is TGCGCCAGCAGCTATGGGAGCACCGGGGAGCTGTTTTTT. Protein sequence: CASSYGSTGELFF.